Presented here are 13 T cell receptor beta chains from one specimen sequenced in a study of T-cell memory formation after mild COVID-19 listed by TCRdb under 2021. Libraries were constructed by 5' RACE. These reads were obtained on an Illumina NovaSeq 6000. In-frame beta chains were kept once TCRdb had trimmed the public reads at Q25 with fastp and called clones with MiXCR. Rows merge per CDR3 protein into single entries with the most common DNA and genes. The sample table contains approximately 340,000 distinct CDR3 sequences; only one count was recorded for less than 20% of them. The biggest ten clones account for more than 20% of the sample. Input material: PBMCs or a T cell subset sorted from them (not recorded which). These receptors were obtained from a man aged 18 to 35 who had mild COVID-19 (a few samples of this study predate the infection). The sample titles of this study are shuffled in the database, so cell type and time point are left out; the donor was told from shared clones.

There are a few counts of this clonotype. The chain recombines TRBV5-4 with TRBJ2-7; tentatively, D is TRBD2 (5 bases). The CDR3 contains 14 residues. Between the trimmed V and J ends, which lost 0 bases and 2 bases, there was a span of 9 bases. The germline gives CDR1 SGHNT, CDR2 YYREEE (reference sequence). This chain's CDR3 is CASSLGGITYEQYF. Here the CDR3 DNA reads TGTGCCAGCAGCTTGGGAGGGATTACCTACGAGCAGTACTTC.

The V gene is TRBV28, the J gene TRBJ1-2; D is undetermined. V lost 6 bases and J lost 4, with 12 bases in between. Germline V lookup: CDR1 MDHEN, CDR2 SYDVKM. There are 13 residues in the CDR3. The CDR3 region has the DNA TGTGCCAGCAGGCCCCAGGATTCCTATGGCTACACCTTC. Translated: CASRPQDSYGYTF.

This rearrangement joins TRBV7-2 to TRBJ2-7; 10 bases align to TRBD1. The germline CDR1 and CDR2 sequences are SGHTA and FQGNSA. V lost 8 bases to trimming and J lost 2 bases; unmatched junction nucleotides: 3. The CDR3 has 13 amino acids. CDR3 in amino acids: CASAGTGAYEQYF. DNA for the CDR3: TGTGCCAGCGCGGGGACAGGGGCCTACGAGCAGTACTTC.

The rearrangement links TRBV7-8 to TRBJ2-1; 10 bases fit TRBD1. CDR3 length equals 15 residues. Germline CDR1 reads SGHVS; CDR2 reads FQNEAQ. V shed 5 bases, J shed 6 bases, and the junction held 7 bases outside the gene matches. In nucleotides, the CDR3 is TGTGCCAGCAGCCTAGGACAGGGGGGGGTCAATGAGCAGTTCTTC. It encodes CASSLGQGGVNEQFF. The entire variable domain, with the rest obtained from reference TRBV7-8 and TRBJ2-1, is as follows: GAGVSQSPRYKVAKRGQDVALRCDPISGHVSLFWYQQALGQGPEFLTYFQNEAQLDKSGLPSDRFFAERPEGSVSTLKIQRTQQEDSAVYLCASSLGQGGVNEQFFGPGTRLTVL.

The rearrangement joins TRBV19 to TRBJ2-3; a weak D match, TRBD1 (7 bases). This CDR3 has 14 residues. The V gene's germline CDR1 is LNHDA and CDR2 SQIVND (reference sequence). The germline V and J ends were trimmed by 8 bases and 6 bases, with 18 bases remaining between them. CDR3 nucleotide sequence: TGTGCCAGTCGGCGACAGGGACTTGTCGATACGCAGTATTTT. This codes for CASRRQGLVDTQYF.

The sample holds a few counts of this clonotype. This chain joins TRBV5-5 and TRBJ2-4; D call uncertain. V shed 4 bases and J shed 2 bases, with 10 bases lying between them. Germline lookup yields CDR1 SGHKS and CDR2 YYEKEE (reference sequence). CDR3 length: 14 amino acids. Here the CDR3 reads CASSPLVTKNIQYF. In DNA form, the CDR3 reads TGTGCCAGCAGCCCACTGGTCACCAAAAACATTCAGTACTTC.

The V and J genes are TRBV27 and TRBJ2-7, with D uncertain. This CDR3 spans 12 amino acids. V lost 2 bases and J 6 bases, leaving 8 bases between the germline ends. Germline V gene sequence: CDR1 MNHEY, CDR2 SMNVEV (reference sequence). CDR3 nucleotide sequence: TGTGCCAGCAGTTTAATCGGCCGCGAGCAGTACTTC. Encoded protein: CASSLIGREQYF.

This clonotype appeared many times. The chain joins TRBV7-2 to TRBJ1-2, with D perhaps matching TRBD1 (5 bases). CDR3 length equals 13 residues. Germline CDR1 is SGHTA and CDR2 is FQGNSA. Trimming took 8 bases from V and 1 from J, leaving 11 bases between them. The CDR3 here is CASVWGGNYGYTF. The CDR3 nucleotides are TGTGCCAGCGTTTGGGGGGGTAACTATGGCTACACCTTC.

V usage is TRBV18 and J usage is TRBJ2-5; D gene unclear. The CDR3 has 12 amino acids. CDR1 is KGHSH and CDR2 is LQKENI in the germline V gene. Trimming pared 6 bases from V and 1 base from J, leaving 6 bases between. CDR3 DNA: TGTGCCAGCTCCTATTTCCAAGAGACCCAGTACTTC. This encodes CASSYFQETQYF.

The chain couples TRBV7-9 to TRBJ2-7; D might be TRBD1 (5 bases). Germline V CDR1 and CDR2: SEHNR, FQNEAQ (reference sequence). The CDR3 has 14 amino acids. V was trimmed by 0 bases and J by 5 bases, leaving 11 bases between them. CDR3 loop: CASSLAAGSNEQYF. The CDR3 bases are TGTGCCAGCAGCTTAGCCGCAGGGTCTAACGAGCAGTACTTC.

The V gene is TRBV11-2, the J gene TRBJ2-7; D perhaps matches TRBD1 (6 bases). Germline V gives CDR1 SGHAT, CDR2 FQNNGV. Trimming took off 8 bases at V and 0 bases at J, with 11 bases between the two ends. This CDR3 contains 13 residues. CDR3 sequence reads: CASERDNSYEQYF. The CDR3 DNA reads TGTGCCAGCGAGAGGGACAACTCCTACGAGCAGTACTTC.

This clonotype has only a few counts. The rearrangement uses TRBV7-3 and TRBJ2-7, with D unresolved. With 5 bases removed from V and 4 bases from J, the gap between germline ends came to 12 bases. The germline gives CDR1 SGHTA, CDR2 FQGTGA. CDR3 length equals 13 residues. The CDR3 nucleotides are TGTGCCAGCAGCCCCGCCCATGGGTACGAGCAGTACTTC. Translating it yields CASSPAHGYEQYF.

J is TRBJ2-7 and V is TRBV12-3 or TRBV12-4; D is unresolved. Trimming removed 8 bases from V and 5 bases from J, with 22 bases in between. The CDR3 runs 15 residues. DNA for the CDR3: TGTGCCAGCTCCCTGTGGGCCCCCTCTGGGGACGAGCAGTACTTC. It encodes CASSLWAPSGDEQYF.